The rows below give T cell receptor beta chains drawn from one sample of a study of shared clonotypes between healthy human individuals. This table comes from immunoSEQ multiplex PCR, and its TCRdb copy is limited to in-frame clones, with some not included. The repertoire has approximately 2,000,000 clones, approximately 92% of them found once; the top ten carry 1.5% to 2%. Sequenced material: naive CD8+ T cells from PBMCs. These receptors all come from a man younger than 35 in good health. Some clones in this sample may be carry-over from other donors' samples. CDR3s include the opening cysteine and the closing phenylalanine or tryptophan. The D gene is left open where the match is weak. Size tells how often a clone was seen (once, few, many) or the class of an expanded clone, and some rows leave it out.

J gene	D gene	CDR3 length	clone size	V gene	CDR3 protein	CDR3 DNA
TRBJ2-1	TRBD2	17	once	TRBV7-9	CASRAGPSGSLGNEQFF	TGTGCCAGCCGAGCAGGGCCGAGCGGGAGTTTAGGCAATGAGCAGTTCTTC
TRBJ2-7	.	16	.	TRBV28	CASSPWRERDRYEQYF	TGTGCCAGCAGCCCGTGGAGAGAGAGGGACCGCTACGAGCAGTACTTC
TRBJ1-5	.	15	.	TRBV4-1	CASSEREYSNQPQHF	TGCGCCAGCAGCGAGCGGGAGTATAGCAATCAGCCCCAGCATTTT
TRBJ2-6	.	17	.	TRBV7-3	CASSLSVWGTGANVLTF	TGTGCCAGCAGCTTAAGTGTTTGGGGCACTGGGGCCAACGTCCTGACTTTC
TRBJ2-3	.	15	once	TRBV14	CASSITHFGSDTQYF	TGTGCCAGCAGCATAACTCACTTCGGTTCAGATACGCAGTATTTT
TRBJ2-3	TRBD2	16	.	TRBV7-9	CASTPVLGLARDTQYF	TGTGCCAGCACCCCGGTTTTGGGACTAGCGAGAGATACGCAGTATTTT
TRBJ2-1	.	13	once	TRBV4-1	CASSQVGRSEQFF	TGCGCCAGCAGCCAAGTTGGACGGTCTGAGCAGTTCTTC
TRBJ2-2	.	15	.	TRBV2	CASSGTKEDTGELFF	TGTGCCAGCTCTGGGACAAAGGAGGACACCGGGGAGCTGTTTTTT
TRBJ1-1	.	14	.	TRBV6-5	CASSYADLNTEAFF	TGTGCCAGCAGTTACGCCGACCTGAACACTGAAGCTTTCTTT
TRBJ1-1	.	13	once	TRBV11-3	CASSSYPDSAAFF	TGTGCCAGCAGCTCTTACCCCGACAGTGCAGCTTTCTTT
TRBJ1-1	.	15	.	TRBV27	CASSFGKSMNTEAFF	TGTGCCAGCAGTTTCGGCAAATCGATGAACACTGAAGCTTTCTTT
TRBJ1-2	.	12	.	TRBV30	CAWSLRGYGYTF	TGTGCCTGGAGTTTAAGGGGCTATGGCTACACCTTC
TRBJ2-3	TRBD2	19	.	TRBV7-3	CASSLLFLAGGASTDTQYF	TGTGCCAGCAGCTTATTGTTTCTAGCGGGAGGGGCTAGCACAGATACGCAGTATTTT
TRBJ2-7	.	12	.	TRBV5-6	CACSLAGDEQYF	TGTGCCTGCAGCTTGGCCGGGGACGAGCAGTACTTC
TRBJ1-2	.	13	.	TRBV7-9	CASSSGGHYGYTF	TGTGCCAGCAGCTCCGGGGGGCACTATGGCTACACCTTC
TRBJ2-1	TRBD2	18	.	TRBV15	CATSRFPAGTSGNDEQFF	TGTGCCACCAGCAGATTCCCAGCCGGGACTAGCGGGAATGATGAGCAGTTCTTC
TRBJ2-1	.	13	.	TRBV7-8	CASSLVSINEQFF	TGTGCCAGCAGCTTAGTATCTATTAATGAGCAGTTCTTC
TRBJ2-7	TRBD1	15	.	TRBV9	CASSPRQGGSYEQYF	TGTGCCAGCAGCCCCCGACAGGGGGGCTCCTACGAGCAGTACTTC
TRBJ1-5	.	16	once	TRBV27	CASSLYPLGSNQPQHF	TGTGCCAGCAGTTTGTACCCCCTAGGGAGCAATCAGCCCCAGCATTTT
TRBJ1-5	.	13	.	TRBV27	CASSLYVGAPQHF	TGTGCCAGCAGTTTATATGTCGGGGCCCCCCAGCATTTT
TRBJ2-2	TRBD2	17	.	TRBV7-9	CASALPPGLADTGELFF	TGTGCCAGCGCCCTACCCCCGGGACTAGCGGACACCGGGGAGCTGTTTTTT
TRBJ1-5	.	14	.	TRBV28	CASTYGVGGQPQHF	TGTGCCAGCACCTACGGGGTAGGAGGTCAGCCCCAGCATTTT
TRBJ1-2	.	15	.	TRBV29-1	CSALTQGRLGYGYTF	TGCAGCGCCCTAACCCAGGGGAGGCTCGGCTATGGCTACACCTTC